Sequencing of this T cell receptor (beta chain) was carried out in a study of cytomegalovirus exposure and HLA in healthy donors. Study details: Unique TCRs numbering around 80 million, obtained from HLA-typed donors, made up an early data release. Among the approximately 380 donors who were genotyped, approximately 83% fell in the genetic ancestry cluster that is associated with self-reported Caucasian donors.

Use of 60 Vbeta and 13 Jbeta primers characterized the PCR. The table came from immunoSEQ multiplex PCR; TCRdb's copy has only in-frame clones and leaves some out. The table lists about 100,000 clones, approximately 72% of them singletons. The germline gives CDR1 SEHNR, CDR2 FQNEAQ (reference sequence). V lost 5 bases to trimming and J lost 2 bases; unmatched junction nucleotides: 4. CDR3 length equals 14 residues. The material sequenced was PBMCs. The TCR was taken from a male donor in good health and CMV-seropositive. The chain links TRBV7-9 to TRBJ2-3; 7 positions match TRBD1. The CDR3, as DNA: TGTGCCAGCAGCACCGGACAGGACACAGATACGCAGTATTTT. It encodes CASSTGQDTDTQYF.